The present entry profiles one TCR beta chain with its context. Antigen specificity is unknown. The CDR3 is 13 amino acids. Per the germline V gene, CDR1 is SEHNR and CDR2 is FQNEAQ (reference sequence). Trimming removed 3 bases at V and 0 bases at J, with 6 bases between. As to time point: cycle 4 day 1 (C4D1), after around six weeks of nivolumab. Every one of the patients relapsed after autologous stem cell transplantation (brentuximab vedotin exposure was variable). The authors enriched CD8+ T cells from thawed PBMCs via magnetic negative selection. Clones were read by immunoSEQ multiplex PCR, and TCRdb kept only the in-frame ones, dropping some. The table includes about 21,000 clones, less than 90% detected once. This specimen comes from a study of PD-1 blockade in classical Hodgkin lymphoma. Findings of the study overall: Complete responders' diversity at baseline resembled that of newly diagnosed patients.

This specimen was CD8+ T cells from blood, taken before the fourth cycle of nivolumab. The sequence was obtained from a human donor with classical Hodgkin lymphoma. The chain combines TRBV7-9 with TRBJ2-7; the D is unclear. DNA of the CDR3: TGTGCCAGCAGCTTTCAAAGCTCCTACGAGCAGTACTTC. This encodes CASSFQSSYEQYF.